The entry below gives a single TCR beta chain sequence along with its context. Its specificity is unknown. The CDR3 extends over 13 amino acids. In germline, CDR1 is SGHRS, CDR2 YFSETQ. Trimming removed 5 bases at V and 5 bases at J, with 11 bases between. A sample-barcoded 5' primer and a J-beta primer mix were used in a second PCR of about 7 to 12 cycles. TCRdb itself ran the 5' RACE reads through MiXCR, one entry per CDR3 protein. The sample lists about 780,000 distinct CDR3 sequences, roughly 24% seen once, with 2.5% to 3.5% in the top ten. These data belong to a study of blood T cells in healthy people across ages. General study findings and limits: Donor CMV status was unknown, possibly confounding expanded clonotype changes.

This same sample was also taken into another study, of T cells of mothers and their children. That investigation notes: Related mother-child pairs showed slightly higher but non-significant overlap than unrelated pairs.

The clonotype originates from a boy aged 5-17 years in good health. The material sequenced was blood. J is TRBJ2-1 and V is TRBV5-1; D is ambiguous. The CDR3 region is CASRVQLDNEQFF. The CDR3 nucleotides are TGCGCCAGCAGGGTCCAGCTTGACAATGAGCAGTTCTTC.